These 27 T cell receptor beta chains came from one sample sequenced in a study of blood T cell repertoires in COVID-19. TCRdb keeps only in-frame clones here, not all; method: immunoSEQ multiplex PCR. The sample shows some 200,000 clones, around 87% of them seen only once. Sequenced: peripheral blood. These receptor sequences come from a man aged 18 to 35 with active or convalescent COVID-19.

The rearrangement links TRBV11-1 to TRBJ1-1; unclear D gene. Germline CDR1 is SGHAT and CDR2 is FQDESV (reference sequence). The CDR3 spans 14 residues. Trimming removed 2 bases at V and 4 bases at J, with 11 bases between. DNA of the CDR3: TGTGCCAGCAGCTTACCGGGGTTTGGCACTGAAGCTTTCTTT. It yields the protein CASSLPGFGTEAFF.

The chain combines TRBV2 with TRBJ2-5; 7 nucleotides line up with TRBD2. Per the germline V gene, CDR1 is SNHLY and CDR2 is FYNNEI. V dropped 10 bases and J dropped 0; count of bases not matched to a gene: 8. This CDR3 is built from 14 residues. The chain's CDR3 is CAIPRGVDQETQYF. CDR3 DNA: TGTGCCATCCCCCGGGGGGTCGACCAAGAGACCCAGTACTTC.

The rearrangement joins TRBV2 to TRBJ1-4; D may be TRBD1 (5 bases). Trimming left V 7 bases short and J 0 bases short, with 12 bases between. The length of the CDR3 is 15 residues. Germline V gene data show CDR1 as SNHLY and CDR2 as FYNNEI. As DNA, the CDR3 is TGTGCCAGCAAGGCAGGGAAAGCAACTAATGAAAAACTGTTTTTT. The encoded protein is CASKAGKATNEKLFF.

V gene TRBV24-1 combines with J gene TRBJ2-1, with D tentatively TRBD1 (5 bases). There are 15 residues in the CDR3. Trimming shortened V by 7 bases and J by 7 bases, and 19 bases separated the two germline ends. The germline V gene has CDR1 KGHDR and CDR2 SFDVKD. CDR3 amino acids: CATRGAAKPENEQFF. The DNA for the CDR3 is TGTGCCACCAGAGGGGCGGCCAAGCCGGAAAATGAGCAGTTCTTC.

The sample holds one count of this clone. The chain is built from TRBV18 and TRBJ2-5, with 7 bases fitting TRBD2. In germline, CDR1 is KGHSH, CDR2 LQKENI. The ends lost 3 bases at V and 0 bases at J; junction bases unmatched: 1. The CDR3 has 14 amino acids. CDR3 sequence: CASSPTSDQETQYF. The DNA for the CDR3 is TGTGCCAGCTCACCTACTAGCGACCAAGAGACCCAGTACTTC.

The chain recombines TRBV7-2 with TRBJ1-2; TRBD1 matches at 9 bases. The CDR3 covers 14 residues. V shed 5 bases and J 6 bases; nucleotides not matched to a gene: 7. In germline, CDR1 is SGHTA, CDR2 FQGNSA. Here the CDR3 reads CASSPAGTGNGYTF. The CDR3 nucleotides read TGTGCCAGCAGCCCGGCAGGGACAGGGAATGGCTACACCTTC.

This chain connects TRBV11-3 to TRBJ2-4; 7 bases align to TRBD2. J was trimmed by 1 base and V by 0 bases; bases with no gene match: 15. Germline CDR1 reads SGHNT; CDR2 reads YENEEA. The CDR3 sequence is 20 residues long. The CDR3 sequence: CASSLEEVAGATEAKNIQYF. As DNA, the CDR3 is TGTGCCAGCAGCTTAGAAGAGGTTGCGGGAGCGACGGAGGCCAAAAACATTCAGTACTTC. Looking up the rest from reference TRBV11-3 and TRBJ2-4 gives the full variable domain: EAGVVQSPRYKIIEKKQPVAFWCNPISGHNTLYWYLQNLGQGPELLIRYENEEAVDDSQLPKDRFSAERLKGVDSTLKIQPAELGDSAVYLCASSLEEVAGATEAKNIQYFGAGTRLSVL.

The rearrangement uses TRBV5-1 and TRBJ1-4; the D gene is possibly TRBD1 (5 bases). Germline CDR1 is SGHRS and CDR2 is YFSETQ. Trimming took 4 bases from V and 0 from J, leaving 13 bases between them. This CDR3 spans 16 amino acids. CDR3 residues: CASSRTGYSTNEKLFF. The CDR3 region has the DNA TGCGCCAGCAGCCGTACAGGATATTCAACTAATGAAAAACTGTTTTTT. The entire variable domain, with the rest obtained from reference TRBV5-1 and TRBJ1-4, is as follows: KAGVTQTPRYLIKTRGQQVTLSCSPISGHRSVSWYQQTPGQGLQFLFEYFSETQRNKGNFPGRFSGRQFSNSRSEMNVSTLELGDSALYLCASSRTGYSTNEKLFFGSGTQLSVL.

The rearrangement links TRBV5-1 to TRBJ1-1, with D possibly TRBD1 on 5 matching bases. Trimming removed 3 bases at V and 6 bases at J, with 15 bases between. CDR1 and CDR2 (germline): SGHRS, YFSETQ. CDR3 length: 14 residues. CDR3 region: CASSSSRVGPEAFF. Here the CDR3 DNA reads TGCGCCAGCAGCTCTTCCAGGGTTGGGCCTGAAGCTTTCTTT.

This sequence joins TRBV27 and TRBJ2-1; 8 bases are shared with TRBD2. This CDR3 has 15 amino acids. V was pared by 3 bases and J by 3 bases, with 4 bases of the junction left unmatched. Germline V gives CDR1 MNHEY, CDR2 SMNVEV (reference sequence). DNA of the CDR3: TGTGCCAGCAGTTTTGGCGGGGGGTACTACAATGAGCAGTTCTTC. It encodes CASSFGGGYYNEQFF.

J is TRBJ1-2 and V is TRBV27; D is ambiguous. Germline V CDR1 and CDR2: MNHEY, SMNVEV (reference sequence). This CDR3 comprises 15 residues. V gave up 4 bases and J gave up 2 bases, with 14 bases separating them. CDR3 region: CASSSRRLENYGYTF. The DNA of the CDR3 is TGTGCCAGCAGTTCACGTCGTCTAGAAAACTATGGCTACACCTTC.

This clone was observed a single time. The chain carries TRBV15 and TRBJ1-4; D unclear. This CDR3 contains 14 residues. Germline lookup yields CDR1 LNHNV and CDR2 YYDKDF (reference sequence). V was pared by 7 bases and J by 0 bases, with 9 bases between. Here the CDR3 reads CATTRGATNEKLFF. CDR3 DNA sequence: TGTGCCACCACCCGGGGTGCAACTAATGAAAAACTGTTTTTT. Variable domain in full (rest from reference TRBV15 and TRBJ1-4): DAMVIQNPRYQVTQFGKPVTLSCSQTLNHNVMYWYQQKSSQAPKLLFHYYDKDFNNEADTPDNFQSRRPNTSFCFLDIRSPGLGDTAMYLCATTRGATNEKLFFGSGTQLSVL.

The gene calls are TRBV27 and TRBJ2-1, with unresolved D. This CDR3 is 13 amino acids long. Germline-derived CDR1 and CDR2 are MNHEY and SMNVEV (reference sequence). The V gene lost 0 bases and the J gene lost 7 bases, with 7 bases spanning the gap. CDR3 residues: CASSLSLGNEQFF. The DNA of the CDR3 is TGTGCCAGCAGTTTATCGCTCGGGAATGAGCAGTTCTTC.

J is TRBJ1-2 and V is TRBV27, with 7 positions matching TRBD1. V gave up 3 bases and J gave up 5 bases; unmatched junction bases: 3. The CDR3 has 13 residues. In germline, CDR1 is MNHEY, CDR2 SMNVEV (reference sequence). CDR3 in DNA: TGTGCCAGCAGTTTGGGACAGTTTTATGGCTACACCTTC. Residues: CASSLGQFYGYTF.

This sequence joins TRBV7-6 and TRBJ2-3; D remains unclear. The CDR3 consists of 16 residues. Trimming shortened V by 2 bases and J by 3 bases, and 15 bases separated the two germline ends. CDR1 and CDR2 (germline): SGHVS, FNYEAQ. CDR3 nucleotide sequence: TGTGCCAGCAGCTTAAGCGTCGGAGCTATGACAGATACGCAGTATTTT. Translation gives CASSLSVGAMTDTQYF.

The rearrangement uses TRBV7-9 and TRBJ1-2, with D perhaps TRBD1 (5 bases). Germline V lookup: CDR1 SEHNR, CDR2 FQNEAQ (reference sequence). V lost 5 bases and J lost 8, with 21 bases in between. The CDR3 is 15 amino acids. The CDR3: CASSPSGTALTGYTF. Here the CDR3 DNA reads TGTGCCAGCAGCCCTAGCGGGACGGCTCTAACGGGCTACACCTTC.

The chain carries TRBV5-1 and TRBJ1-6; D is unresolved. Germline CDR1 is SGHRS and CDR2 is YFSETQ. Trimming removed 1 base from V and 8 bases from J, with 16 bases in between. This CDR3 has 16 amino acids. The CDR3 DNA reads TGCGCCAGCAGCTTGTTCGGGTATACGGTCTATTCACCCCTCCACTTT. Translated: CASSLFGYTVYSPLHF.

The rearrangement joins TRBV19 to TRBJ1-3; TRBD1 is a possible D gene (6 bases). Per the germline V gene, CDR1 is LNHDA and CDR2 is SQIVND (reference sequence). The CDR3 runs 15 residues. V was cut by 3 bases and J by 3 bases, with 12 bases left in between. CDR3 nucleotide sequence: TGTGCCAGTAGTATGAGGGGGTTCAGTGGAAACACCATATATTTT. Amino acids: CASSMRGFSGNTIYF.

The rearrangement links TRBV2 to TRBJ1-2, with 10 nucleotides matching TRBD1. This CDR3 comprises 17 residues. V was pared by 2 bases and J by 5 bases, with 11 bases of the junction left unmatched. From germline, CDR1 is SNHLY and CDR2 FYNNEI. This CDR3 reads CASSERGGTGDIYGYTF. CDR3 nucleotide sequence: TGTGCCAGCAGTGAAAGGGGGGGGACAGGGGACATATATGGCTACACCTTC. Together with reference TRBV2 and TRBJ1-2, the CDR3 gives the full variable domain: EPEVTQTPSHQVTQMGQEVILRCVPISNHLYFYWYRQILGQKVEFLVSFYNNEISEKSEIFDDQFSVERPDGSNFTLKIRSTKLEDSAMYFCASSERGGTGDIYGYTFGSGTRLTVV.

The chain links TRBV4-1 to TRBJ1-1; no definite D call. CDR3 size: 13 residues. V was trimmed by 7 bases and J by 1 base, leaving 10 bases between them. Germline CDR1 MGHRA, CDR2 YSYEKL. For the CDR3, the DNA is TGCGCCAGCAACCGAGACGGGAACACTGAAGCTTTCTTT. It codes for CASNRDGNTEAFF.

The chain carries TRBV19 and TRBJ1-5; a possible D gene is TRBD1 (5 bases). CDR1 and CDR2 from the germline V gene are LNHDA and SQIVND (reference sequence). The CDR3 is made up of 14 amino acids. Trimming shortened V by 7 bases and J by 4 bases, and 14 bases separated the two germline ends. Here the CDR3 reads CASMLGQKNQPQHF. The CDR3 DNA is TGTGCCAGTATGCTCGGACAAAAAAATCAGCCCCAGCATTTT.

The chain employs TRBV9 and TRBJ1-2; weak D call: TRBD1 (5 bases). Trimming removed 4 bases at V and 5 bases at J, with 9 bases between. The V gene's germline CDR1 is SGDLS and CDR2 YYNGEE. The length of the CDR3 is 12 residues. CDR3 nucleotide sequence: TGTGCCAGCAGCCCCAGACAGTATGGCTACACCTTC. It is translated as CASSPRQYGYTF.

This chain links TRBV5-1 with TRBJ1-3, with D perhaps TRBD1 (5 bases). CDR1 is SGHRS and CDR2 is YFSETQ in the germline V gene. The V end lost 4 bases, the J end lost 8 bases, and 10 bases lay between the germline ends. CDR3 size: 12 residues. CDR3 nucleotide sequence: TGCGCCAGCAGCCCTGGAGGGGACACCATATATTTT. Its protein product is CASSPGGDTIYF.

The table lists this clone with a few counts. This chain joins TRBV9 and TRBJ2-1, with 7 bases fitting TRBD2. V dropped 4 bases and J dropped 3; count of bases not matched to a gene: 10. The CDR3 totals 16 residues. Germline V gene sequence: CDR1 SGDLS, CDR2 YYNGEE. In nucleotides, the CDR3 is TGTGCCAGCAGCATTTCTGGAAGCGGGATCTACAATGAGCAGTTCTTC. This gives the protein CASSISGSGIYNEQFF.

The V gene is TRBV14, the J gene TRBJ1-1, with D unresolved. The CDR3 length is 15 residues. Germline assignment: CDR1 SGHDN and CDR2 FVKESK. V lost 1 base and J 0 bases, leaving 9 bases between the germline ends. The CDR3 reads CASSQAGRLNTEAFF. Written as DNA, the CDR3 is TGTGCCAGCAGCCAAGCTGGCCGCTTGAACACTGAAGCTTTCTTT.

This clone is a singleton in its sample. The same CDR3 can be traced to other DNA sequences in this sample. The chain joins TRBV10-3 to TRBJ2-7; the D gene is possibly TRBD2 (5 bases). With 8 bases removed from V and 5 bases from J, the gap between germline ends came to 16 bases. There are 13 residues in the CDR3. The germline V gene encodes CDR1 ENHRY and CDR2 SYGVKD. The CDR3 coding sequence is TGTGCCATCGCCCAGAGAGGGATCGACGAGCAGTACGTC. It encodes CAIAQRGIDEQYV.

The chain employs TRBV28 and TRBJ1-1; possibly TRBD1 for D (6 bases). This CDR3 comprises 14 residues. Germline CDR1 and CDR2: MDHEN and SYDVKM. V was shortened by 8 bases and J by 5 bases, with 18 bases between the two germline ends. The CDR3: CASQLDSDLTEAFF. In nucleotides, the CDR3 is TGTGCCAGCCAATTGGACAGTGATTTGACTGAAGCTTTCTTT. The variable domain in full, with the rest retrieved from reference TRBV28 and TRBJ1-1, is DVKVTQSSRYLVKRTGEKVFLECVQDMDHENMFWYRQDPGLGLRLIYFSYDVKMKEKGDIPEGYSVSREKKERFSLILESASTNQTSMYLCASQLDSDLTEAFFGQGTRLTVV.